Below, 12 T cell receptor beta chains from the same sample are listed, as sequenced in a study of blood T cell repertoires in COVID-19 (dated by TCRdb to the early 2020s). Libraries were made using the immunoSEQ multiplex PCR assay. TCRdb holds this immuneACCESS table with in-frame rearrangements only. Some clones are missing; in checked studies, unresolved V genes explain under half, and the rest has no known cause. Across this sample there are 250,000 to 350,000 clones, with about 86% seen only once. The ten largest clones capture approximately 1.1% of the sample. Sequenced material: peripheral blood. These receptors originate from a woman in her forties or fifties with acute or convalescent COVID-19.

V gene TRBV6-1 combines with J gene TRBJ2-7; the match to TRBD2 covers 10 bases. Per germline, CDR1 MNHNS and CDR2 SASEGT. This CDR3 comprises 15 residues. V lost 2 bases, J lost 3 bases, and 4 bases stayed unmatched. The CDR3 nucleotides are TGTGCCAGCAGTGAATGGGCTAGCGGGGGCTACGAGCAGTACGTC. Its protein is CASSEWASGGYEQYV.

The gene calls are TRBV5-5 and TRBJ2-1; the D gene is possibly TRBD2 (5 bases). Between the trimmed V and J ends, which lost 2 bases and 5 bases, there was a span of 11 bases. The CDR3 contains 14 residues. Germline assignment: CDR1 SGHKS and CDR2 YYEKEE (reference sequence). CDR3 protein: CASSFVRGHNEQFF. DNA of the CDR3: TGTGCCAGCAGCTTTGTTCGAGGGCACAATGAGCAGTTCTTC.

The chain recombines TRBV18 with TRBJ2-2; 13 bases align to TRBD2. The CDR3 extends over 17 amino acids. Looked up from germline, CDR1 is KGHSH and CDR2 is LQKENI. Trimming cost V 3 bases and J 5 bases; bases outside gene matches: 6. The CDR3 nucleotides are TGTGCCAGCTCACCTCCAATACTAGCGGGGGGGACCGGGGAGCTGTTTTTT. Protein sequence: CASSPPILAGGTGELFF.

The chain uses TRBV27 and TRBJ2-7, with D perhaps matching TRBD1 (6 bases). V was cut by 6 bases and J by 3 bases, with 12 bases left in between. CDR1 is MNHEY and CDR2 is SMNVEV in the germline V gene (reference sequence). The CDR3 is 13 amino acids. CDR3 residues: CASRPTGSYEQYF. The CDR3 DNA reads TGTGCCAGCAGACCAACAGGGAGCTACGAGCAGTACTTC.

This chain uses TRBV12-3 or TRBV12-4 with TRBJ1-4; 8 positions agree with TRBD1. V was clipped by 6 bases and J by 7 bases; unmatched bases: 4. The CDR3 length is 13 residues. CDR3 residues: CASSDRGSEKLFF. The CDR3 DNA sequence: TGTGCCAGCAGCGACAGGGGCAGTGAAAAACTGTTTTTT.

The rearrangement links TRBV12-3 or TRBV12-4 to TRBJ1-4; D ambiguous. CDR3 size: 13 residues. Trimming removed 6 bases at V and 7 bases at J, with 12 bases between. In DNA form, the CDR3 reads TGTGCCAGCAGGCCCAATAGTGTTGAAAAACTGTTTTTT. Translating it yields CASRPNSVEKLFF.

This chain connects TRBV29-1 to TRBJ1-2; 7 nucleotides match TRBD1. V was clipped by 3 bases and J by 4 bases; unmatched bases: 2. CDR1 is SQVTM and CDR2 is ANQGSEA in the germline V gene. This CDR3 spans 12 amino acids. The CDR3 loop is CSVDGDSYGYTF. The CDR3 region has the DNA TGCAGCGTTGACGGGGACAGCTATGGCTACACCTTC.

This clone was counted between two and nine times. This chain uses TRBV7-6 with TRBJ2-7, with 13 bases identical to TRBD2. Germline CDR1 SGHVS, CDR2 FNYEAQ. The CDR3 has 16 amino acids. The junction had 7 bases not matched to a gene; V was cut back by 5 bases and J by 3 bases. CDR3 nucleotide sequence: TGTGCCAGCAGCGCTGGGACTAGCGGGACTCACTACGAGCAGTACTTC. Residues: CASSAGTSGTHYEQYF.

The chain couples TRBV5-1 to TRBJ2-7; 8 bases line up with TRBD2. This CDR3 region has 18 residues. The ends lost 4 bases at V and 1 base at J; junction bases unmatched: 16. Germline assignment: CDR1 SGHRS and CDR2 YFSETQ. The CDR3 DNA reads as TGCGCCAGCAGCCTGGGGCTAGCGGGCGACCTCAGATCCTACGAGCAGTACTTC. Its protein product is CASSLGLAGDLRSYEQYF. The entire variable domain, with the rest obtained from reference TRBV5-1 and TRBJ2-7, is as follows: KAGVTQTPRYLIKTRGQQVTLSCSPISGHRSVSWYQQTPGQGLQFLFEYFSETQRNKGNFPGRFSGRQFSNSRSEMNVSTLELGDSALYLCASSLGLAGDLRSYEQYFGPGTRLTVT.

The genes are TRBV9 and TRBJ1-1, with D unclear. The CDR3 has 15 residues. From germline, CDR1 is SGDLS and CDR2 YYNGEE. V was trimmed by 0 bases and J by 9 bases, leaving 18 bases between them. The CDR3 here is CASSVGPGEERKAFF. The CDR3 DNA is TGTGCCAGCAGCGTAGGTCCCGGGGAAGAAAGGAAAGCTTTCTTT.

Here the CDR3 reads CASRPRQAGQPQHF. CDR3 coding DNA: TGTGCCAGTAGACCCCGACAGGCAGGACAGCCCCAGCATTTT. V usage is TRBV19 and J usage is TRBJ1-5, with a tentative D call TRBD1 (6 bases). There are 14 residues in the CDR3. Trimming removed 6 bases at V and 7 bases at J, with 16 bases between. Germline CDR1 is LNHDA and CDR2 is SQIVND (reference sequence).

A word on this clone: This sample includes further DNA sequences coding for the same CDR3. This chain links TRBV5-5 with TRBJ1-5; 7 nucleotides line up with TRBD1. CDR1 and CDR2 (germline): SGHKS, YYEKEE (reference sequence). The ends lost 4 bases at V and 4 bases at J; junction bases unmatched: 5. The CDR3 spans 14 residues. The CDR3 nucleotides are TGTGCCAGCAGCCCTGGGACAGATAATCAGCCCCAGCATTTT. Amino acid sequence: CASSPGTDNQPQHF.